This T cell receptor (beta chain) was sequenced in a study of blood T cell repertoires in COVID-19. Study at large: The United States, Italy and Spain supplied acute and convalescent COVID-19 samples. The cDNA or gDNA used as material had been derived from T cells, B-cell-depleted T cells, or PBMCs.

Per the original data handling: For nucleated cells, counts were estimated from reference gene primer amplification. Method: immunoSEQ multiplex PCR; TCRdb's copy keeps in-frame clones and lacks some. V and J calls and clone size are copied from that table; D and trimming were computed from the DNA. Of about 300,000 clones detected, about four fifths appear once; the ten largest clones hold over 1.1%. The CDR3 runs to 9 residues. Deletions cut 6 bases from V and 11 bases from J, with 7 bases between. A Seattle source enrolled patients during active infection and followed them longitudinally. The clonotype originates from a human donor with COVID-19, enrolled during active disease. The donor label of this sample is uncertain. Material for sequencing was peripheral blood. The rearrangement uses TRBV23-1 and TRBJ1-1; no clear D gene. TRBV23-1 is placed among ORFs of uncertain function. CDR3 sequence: CASSLEAFF. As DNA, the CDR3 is TGCGCCAGCAGCCTAGAGGCTTTCTTT.